This TCR beta chain derives from a study of tumor-infiltrating lymphocytes in primary liver carcinoma. From roughly 0.5 ug total RNA, TCR beta cDNA was generated with a primer in the constant region. Construction of TCR beta libraries relied on three successive nested multiplex PCR rounds employing slightly modified ARM-PCR. A C-beta reverse primer was combined with TRBV1-TRBV30 forward primers in the first two PCR rounds, and each round had 9 to 10 cycles. TCRdb re-analysed the multiplex PCR reads in MiXCR, keeping a single row per CDR3 protein. The data hold about 300,000 distinct CDR3 sequences, with roughly two thirds observed a single time. This clonotype was detected only a few times. The ends were cut back, 6 bases at V and 4 bases at J, with 15 bases in the middle. Per germline, CDR1 MNHNS and CDR2 SASEGT. CDR3 size: 15 residues. Blood RNA originated from unsorted whole blood, with germline DNA additionally extracted. The authors collected four milliliters of peripheral blood before surgery.

Input material: peripheral blood. This chain connects TRBV6-1 to TRBJ1-4; D might be TRBD1 (6 bases). This clonotype was sampled from a man in his forties or fifties with primary liver carcinoma and hepatitis B virus infection. CDR3: CASSPRGGINEKLFF. CDR3 in DNA: TGTGCCAGCAGCCCTAGGGGGGGGATTAATGAAAAACTGTTTTTT.